These T cell receptor beta chains were read from a single sample in a study of blood T cell repertoires in COVID-19. Data came from immunoSEQ multiplex PCR; TCRdb stores just in-frame clones and leaves some out. This repertoire shows hundreds of thousands of clones, 80% to 85% found once; its top ten account for approximately 6.2%. The sequenced sample consisted of PBMCs or T cells enriched from blood (not recorded which). The source of these receptors is a middle-aged woman who had recovered from COVID-19. Both conserved end residues are part of each CDR3. A D gene is named only where the DNA matches it firmly. Clone sizes are given selectively: once, few, many, or a class where the clone is expanded.

clone size,V gene,J gene,D gene,CDR3 protein,CDR3 DNA
-,TRBV7-2,TRBJ2-3,TRBD1,CASRQGAGTDTQYF,TGTGCCAGCAGACAGGGGGCGGGCACAGATACGCAGTATTTT
-,TRBV19,TRBJ1-3,-,CASSIVGNSGNTIYF,TGTGCCAGTAGTATAGTCGGTAACTCTGGAAACACCATATATTTT
-,TRBV28,TRBJ1-2,-,CASSLNTGIVYYGYTF,TGTGCCAGCAGTCTTAACACAGGGATCGTGTACTATGGCTACACCTTC
-,TRBV7-2,TRBJ2-7,TRBD1,CASSESRDRAYEQYF,TGTGCCAGCAGCGAATCACGGGACAGGGCCTACGAGCAGTACTTC
-,TRBV10-3,TRBJ2-5,TRBD1,CATRTGEETQYF,TGTGCCACCCGGACAGGGGAAGAGACCCAGTACTTC
-,TRBV27,TRBJ1-5,TRBD1,CASSLQGGRPQHF,TGTGCCAGCAGTTTACAGGGGGGTCGGCCCCAGCATTTT
-,TRBV7-2,TRBJ2-3,TRBD2,CASSLVGGRAADTQYF,TGTGCCAGCAGCTTAGTAGGCGGGAGGGCCGCAGATACGCAGTATTTT
few,TRBV24-1,TRBJ1-3,-,CATSEQDGNTIYF,TGTGCCACCAGTGAACAGGACGGAAACACCATATATTTT
-,TRBV13,TRBJ2-1,TRBD1,CASSSSDRGNEQFF,TGTGCCAGCAGCTCCTCGGACAGGGGAAATGAGCAGTTCTTC
few,TRBV24-1,TRBJ2-3,-,CATSDPPTDTQYF,TGTGCCACCAGTGACCCCCCGACAGATACGCAGTATTTT
-,TRBV20-1,TRBJ2-1,TRBD2,CSASFGGGSYNEQFF,TGCAGTGCTAGTTTTGGCGGGGGCTCCTACAATGAGCAGTTCTTC
-,TRBV18,TRBJ2-1,-,CASSPLSDEQFF,TGTGCCAGCTCACCCTTAAGCGATGAGCAGTTCTTC
-,TRBV7-9,TRBJ2-3,TRBD1,CASSLGGQGQYF,TGTGCCAGCAGCTTGGGGGGACAGGGTCAATATTTT
-,TRBV9,TRBJ1-2,-,CASSRDINPGTYGYTF,TGTGCCAGCAGCCGGGACATTAATCCCGGCACCTATGGCTACACCTTC
-,TRBV29-1,TRBJ2-5,-,CSVGSGYQETQYF,TGCAGCGTAGGGTCAGGGTATCAAGAGACCCAGTACTTC
-,TRBV10-2,TRBJ1-2,TRBD1,CASSESRQGRYGYTF,TGCGCCAGCAGTGAGTCGAGACAGGGGCGATATGGCTACACCTTC
-,TRBV30,TRBJ1-3,TRBD1,CACDRGPGNTIYF,TGTGCCTGCGACAGGGGGCCGGGAAACACCATATATTTT
-,TRBV9,TRBJ1-3,-,CASSVEPGPLNTIYF,TGTGCCAGCAGCGTAGAGCCAGGGCCTCTGAACACCATATATTTT
-,TRBV27,TRBJ1-2,TRBD1,CASSFLPGQGDGYTF,TGTGCCAGCAGTTTCCTTCCGGGACAGGGTGACGGCTACACCTTC
-,TRBV25-1,TRBJ2-1,TRBD2,CASSPSGRVTYNEQFF,TGTGCCAGCAGCCCTAGCGGGAGGGTTACCTACAATGAGCAGTTCTTC
-,TRBV10-1,TRBJ2-7,TRBD2,CASSLTGTSGSYEQYF,TGCGCCAGCAGTCTCACCGGGACTAGCGGGTCCTACGAGCAGTACTTC
many,TRBV6-4,TRBJ2-3,TRBD2,CASSEGTSVTDTQYF,TGTGCCAGCAGTGAGGGGACTAGCGTCACAGATACGCAGTATTTT
-,TRBV3-1/TRBV3-2,TRBJ1-2,-,CASSKAGATDGYTF,TGTGCCAGCAGCAAGGCGGGGGCGACGGATGGCTACACCTTC
once,TRBV5-5,TRBJ2-1,-,CASSTLGTYNEQFF,TGTGCCAGCAGTACTCTAGGTACCTACAATGAGCAGTTCTTC
-,TRBV5-1,TRBJ2-5,TRBD2,CASSPGLAGGQETQYF,TGCGCCAGCAGCCCCGGACTAGCGGGAGGGCAAGAGACCCAGTACTTC
-,TRBV2,TRBJ1-5,-,CASGPNSNQPQHF,TGTGCCAGCGGGCCTAATAGCAATCAGCCCCAGCATTTT